These 14 T cell receptor beta chains share one sample of origin, sequenced in a study of cytomegalovirus exposure and HLA in healthy donors. Vbeta (60) and Jbeta (13) primers were used in the PCR. Libraries were prepared by immunoSEQ multiplex PCR; TCRdb keeps only in-frame clonotypes and omits some of them. This sample has about 130,000 clones, with more than 15% found just once. Sequencing input: PBMCs. These receptors were taken from a female donor in good health and CMV-seropositive.

The chain has TRBV5-1 and TRBJ1-2, with no clear D. The ends were cut back, 1 base at V and 0 bases at J, with 13 bases in the middle. The germline CDR1 and CDR2 sequences are SGHRS and YFSETQ. CDR3 length equals 16 residues. CDR3 loop: CASSLLGGRPNYGYTF. The CDR3 DNA follows: TGCGCCAGCAGCTTGCTCGGCGGCCGTCCTAACTATGGCTACACCTTC.

V usage is TRBV7-2 and J usage is TRBJ1-2; D unclear. Germline V CDR1 and CDR2: SGHTA, FQGNSA. V lost 2 bases to trimming and J lost 4 bases, with 11 bases between them. The CDR3 consists of 14 residues. CDR3 protein: CASSLTPTPYGYTF. Here the CDR3 DNA reads TGTGCCAGCAGCTTAACCCCGACACCCTATGGCTACACCTTC.

In this sample, this clone turned up once. The chain is built from TRBV19 and TRBJ2-1; D is perhaps TRBD2 (6 bases). The germline CDR1 and CDR2 sequences are LNHDA and SQIVND (reference sequence). V lost 5 bases to trimming and J lost 3 bases, with 11 bases between them. CDR3 length: 14 residues. CDR3 protein: CASSQPSVYNEQFF. The CDR3 DNA reads TGTGCCAGTAGTCAGCCTAGCGTCTACAATGAGCAGTTCTTC.

This clone occurred a few times. This chain connects TRBV27 to TRBJ2-5; 7 nucleotides align to TRBD1. V lost 2 bases and J lost 1; bases outside the gene matches: 16. Germline V CDR1 and CDR2: MNHEY, SMNVEV (reference sequence). CDR3 length: 19 amino acids. CDR3 sequence: CASSLRVFSTGTAQETQYF. The CDR3 DNA follows: TGTGCCAGCAGTTTACGGGTATTTAGCACTGGGACAGCCCAAGAGACCCAGTACTTC.

This CDR3 reads CASSKKGAVSAYEQYF. The CDR3 nucleotides read TGTGCCAGCAGCAAGAAGGGGGCAGTTTCGGCCTACGAGCAGTACTTC. The chain is built from TRBV13 and TRBJ2-7; 7 nucleotides match TRBD1. V shed 5 bases, J shed 2 bases, and the junction held 12 bases outside the gene matches. The CDR3 length is 16 residues. CDR1 is PRHDT and CDR2 is FYEKMQ in the germline V gene (reference sequence). Combining the CDR3 with reference TRBV13 and TRBJ2-7 gives the whole variable domain AAGVIQSPRHLIKEKRETATLKCYPIPRHDTVYWYQQGPGQDPQFLISFYEKMQSDKGSIPDRFSAQQFSDYHSELNMSSLELGDSALYFCASSKKGAVSAYEQYFGPGTRLTVT.

The V gene is TRBV5-5, the J gene TRBJ1-5; D ambiguous. The CDR3 sequence is 14 residues long. V was cut by 4 bases and J by 5 bases, with 13 bases left in between. Germline lookup yields CDR1 SGHKS and CDR2 YYEKEE (reference sequence). CDR3 in DNA: TGTGCCAGCAGCGATCCCCCAGATGATCAGCCCCAGCATTTT. The encoded protein is CASSDPPDDQPQHF.

This clone was observed a handful of times. V gene TRBV28 combines with J gene TRBJ1-5; TRBD1 matches at 7 bases. CDR3 size: 13 residues. Germline assignment: CDR1 MDHEN and CDR2 SYDVKM. Trimming at V came to 8 bases and at J to 6 bases, leaving 7 bases not matched to a gene. The DNA for the CDR3 is TGTGCCAGCCAAGAGGGGGCAGGTCAGCCCCAGCATTTT. Translation: CASQEGAGQPQHF.

The chain links TRBV5-6 to TRBJ2-7; D is unresolved. Germline lookup yields CDR1 SGHDT and CDR2 YYEEEE. The ends were cut back, 2 bases at V and 3 bases at J, with 3 bases in the middle. This CDR3 has 11 amino acids. The CDR3 spells CASSFYYEQYF. The CDR3 coding sequence is TGTGCCAGCAGCTTTTACTACGAGCAGTACTTC.

The chain carries TRBV5-1 and TRBJ2-7, with 11 nucleotides matching TRBD2. Germline values: CDR1 SGHRS, CDR2 YFSETQ. Unmatched junction bases numbered 4, after V lost 3 bases and J lost 2 bases. This CDR3 region has 15 residues. CDR3 in DNA: TGCGCCAGCAGCTCGGGACTAGCGGTTCCCTACGAGCAGTACTTC. This codes for CASSSGLAVPYEQYF. Based on the CDR3 plus reference TRBV5-1 and TRBJ2-7, the full variable domain is KAGVTQTPRYLIKTRGQQVTLSCSPISGHRSVSWYQQTPGQGLQFLFEYFSETQRNKGNFPGRFSGRQFSNSRSEMNVSTLELGDSALYLCASSSGLAVPYEQYFGPGTRLTVT.

The J gene is TRBJ2-7, the V gene TRBV15, with no clear D. The V gene's germline CDR1 is LNHNV and CDR2 YYDKDF (reference sequence). Trimming stripped 3 bases from V and 5 bases from J, with 11 bases between. The CDR3 has 13 amino acids. The CDR3 coding sequence is TGTGCCACCAGCAGCTTCGACACAGACGAGCAGTACTTC. Its protein is CATSSFDTDEQYF.

CDR3 DNA sequence: TGCGCCAGCAGTGAATCGGACAGACACACCGGGGAGCTGTTTTTT. It specifies CASSESDRHTGELFF. The chain employs TRBV4-1 and TRBJ2-2, with a weak D call TRBD1 (6 bases). The germline gives CDR1 MGHRA, CDR2 YSYEKL. This CDR3 comprises 15 residues. The V end was cut by 6 bases, the J end by 3 bases, with 14 bases between.

This clone was observed a few times. The V call is TRBV28, the J call TRBJ1-5; 7 nucleotides align to TRBD1. Germline-derived CDR1 and CDR2 are MDHEN and SYDVKM. CDR3 size: 15 residues. J lost 0 bases, V lost 7 bases, and 6 bases had no gene match. DNA for the CDR3: TGTGCCAGCACCCTGACAGGGTCTAGCAATCAGCCCCAGCATTTT. This gives the protein CASTLTGSSNQPQHF.

This clone has just a few counts. V and J are TRBV2 and TRBJ1-4; possible D gene TRBD1, 5 bases. Looked up from germline, CDR1 is SNHLY and CDR2 is FYNNEI. The CDR3 runs to 15 residues. Trimming left V 3 bases short and J 8 bases short, with 16 bases between. This CDR3 is CASSDGGGVGEKLFF. DNA of the CDR3: TGTGCCAGCAGTGATGGCGGAGGGGTCGGGGAAAAACTGTTTTTT. Full variable domain (missing parts from reference TRBV2 and TRBJ1-4): EPEVTQTPSHQVTQMGQEVILRCVPISNHLYFYWYRQILGQKVEFLVSFYNNEISEKSEIFDDQFSVERPDGSNFTLKIRSTKLEDSAMYFCASSDGGGVGEKLFFGSGTQLSVL.

This clone was observed a handful of times. The chain couples TRBV5-6 to TRBJ1-2; no definite D call. The CDR3 consists of 14 residues. CDR1 is SGHDT and CDR2 is YYEEEE in the germline V gene. Trimming left V 0 bases short and J 4 bases short, with 10 bases between. CDR3 DNA: TGTGCCAGCAGCTTGGATGGGGAGACCTATGGCTACACCTTC. Translating gives CASSLDGETYGYTF.